The clone carrying this T cell receptor (beta chain) was counted many times. Its antigen is unknown. V lost 1 base and J lost 3, with 13 bases in between. There are 15 residues in the CDR3. Germline V CDR1 and CDR2: SGHRS, YFSETQ. This entry is derived from a study of T cells after yellow fever vaccination. Study-wide findings and caveats: CD4 and CD8 compartments shared a small share of clonotypes, likely from convergent recombination. Contaminating bulk clonotypes could be abundant in FACS-sorted repertoires.

TCRdb re-called the 5' RACE reads through MiXCR, storing one row per CDR3 protein. The sample lists 200,000 to 300,000 distinct CDR3 sequences, more than 3.5% occurring once. The sample here was PBMCs, taken 15 days after the yellow fever booster vaccination. The sequence derives from a man between 18 and 35 years old who received the YFV17D yellow fever vaccine. This sequence joins TRBV5-1 and TRBJ1-1; D perhaps matches TRBD1 (5 bases). CDR3 sequence reads: CASSLSDSHYTEAFF. The CDR3 DNA follows: TGCGCCAGCAGCTTGTCTGACAGCCACTACACTGAAGCTTTCTTT.